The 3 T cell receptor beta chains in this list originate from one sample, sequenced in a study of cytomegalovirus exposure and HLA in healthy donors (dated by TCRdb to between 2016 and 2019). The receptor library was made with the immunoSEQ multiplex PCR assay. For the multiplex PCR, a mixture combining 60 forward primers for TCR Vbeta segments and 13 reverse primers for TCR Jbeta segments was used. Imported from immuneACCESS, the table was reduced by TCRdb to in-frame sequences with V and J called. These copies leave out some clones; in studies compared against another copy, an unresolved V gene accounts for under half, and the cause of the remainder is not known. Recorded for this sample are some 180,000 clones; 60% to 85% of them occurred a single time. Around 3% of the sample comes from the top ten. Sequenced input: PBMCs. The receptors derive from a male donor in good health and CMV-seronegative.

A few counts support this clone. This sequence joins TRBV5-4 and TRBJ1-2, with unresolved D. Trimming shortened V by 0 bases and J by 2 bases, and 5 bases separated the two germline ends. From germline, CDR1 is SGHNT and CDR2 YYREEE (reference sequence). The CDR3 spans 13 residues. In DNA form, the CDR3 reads TGTGCCAGCAGCTTGGACAGCAACTATGGCTACACCTTC. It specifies CASSLDSNYGYTF.

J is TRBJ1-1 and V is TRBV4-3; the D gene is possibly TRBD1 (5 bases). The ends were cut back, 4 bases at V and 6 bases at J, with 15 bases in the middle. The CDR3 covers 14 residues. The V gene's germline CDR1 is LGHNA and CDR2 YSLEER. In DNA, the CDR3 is TGCGCCAGCAGCCCTCAGGAGGGGCGGCCTGAAGCTTTCTTT. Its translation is CASSPQEGRPEAFF.

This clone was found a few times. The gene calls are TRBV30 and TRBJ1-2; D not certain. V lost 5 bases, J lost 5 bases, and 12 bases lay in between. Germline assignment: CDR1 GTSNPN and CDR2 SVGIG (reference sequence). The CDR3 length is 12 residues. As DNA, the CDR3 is TGTGCCTGGTTGGAGCGCCGGTATGGCTACACCTTC. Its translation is CAWLERRYGYTF.